A selection of T cell receptor beta chains follows, all from one sample in a study of T-cell memory formation after mild COVID-19. TCRdb re-derived calls from the 5' RACE reads in MiXCR, one entry per CDR3 protein. The sample shows under 300,000 distinct CDR3 sequences, around 8% of them seen only once. Specimen: PBMCs or a T cell subset sorted from them (not recorded which). The receptors derive from a man aged 18 to 30 who had mild COVID-19 (a few samples of this study predate the infection). Cell type and time point are not known. The CDR3 runs from the conserved cysteine through the conserved F or W. The D gene is left open where the match is weak. Clone size is not always given. Where it is, it says once, few, many or a class for expanded clones.

clone size: few
J gene: TRBJ2-3
V gene: TRBV13
D gene: NA
CDR3 protein: CATNPGVGTDTQYF
CDR3 DNA: TGTGCCACCAACCCGGGGGTTGGCACAGATACGCAGTATTTT

clone size: few
J gene: TRBJ1-1
V gene: TRBV7-9
D gene: TRBD1
CDR3 protein: CASIQGQGDTEAFF
CDR3 DNA: TGTGCCAGCATCCAGGGACAGGGAGACACTGAAGCTTTCTTT

clone size: few
J gene: TRBJ1-2
V gene: TRBV5-1
D gene: NA
CDR3 protein: CASSLSLLSYGYTF
CDR3 DNA: TGCGCCAGCAGCTTGTCTCTCCTTAGTTATGGCTACACCTTC

clone size: many
J gene: TRBJ1-1
V gene: TRBV12-3/TRBV12-4
D gene: TRBD1
CDR3 protein: CASSPSWRGLRMNTEAFF
CDR3 DNA: TGTGCCAGCAGCCCCTCATGGAGGGGGCTTCGAATGAACACTGAAGCTTTCTTT

clone size: NA
J gene: TRBJ2-6
V gene: TRBV6-1
D gene: NA
CDR3 protein: CASSPHSGANVLTF
CDR3 DNA: TGTGCCAGCAGCCCACACTCTGGGGCCAACGTCCTGACTTTC

clone size: NA
J gene: TRBJ1-6
V gene: TRBV6-5
D gene: TRBD1
CDR3 protein: CASSRGQGNTPLHF
CDR3 DNA: TGTGCCAGCAGCCGGGGACAGGGGAACACTCCCCTCCACTTT

clone size: few
J gene: TRBJ1-5
V gene: TRBV12-3/TRBV12-4
D gene: NA
CDR3 protein: CASSLEVQPQHF
CDR3 DNA: TGTGCCAGCAGTTTAGAGGTTCAGCCCCAGCATTTT

clone size: few
J gene: TRBJ1-6
V gene: TRBV7-2
D gene: TRBD1
CDR3 protein: CASSIGDRVYSPLHF
CDR3 DNA: TGTGCCAGCAGCATTGGGGACAGGGTCTATTCACCCCTCCACTTT

clone size: few
J gene: TRBJ2-7
V gene: TRBV5-1
D gene: NA
CDR3 protein: CASSGGNHGDEQYF
CDR3 DNA: TGCGCCTCGTCTGGGGGAAATCATGGGGACGAGCAGTACTTC

clone size: few
J gene: TRBJ1-5
V gene: TRBV7-6
D gene: NA
CDR3 protein: CASSLGVGRTQPQHF
CDR3 DNA: TGTGCCAGCAGCCTCGGGGTTGGGAGGACTCAGCCCCAGCATTTT

clone size: many
J gene: TRBJ2-3
V gene: TRBV7-7
D gene: NA
CDR3 protein: CASSLGVAGTDTQYF
CDR3 DNA: TGTGCCAGCAGCTTAGGAGTAGCGGGCACAGATACGCAGTATTTT